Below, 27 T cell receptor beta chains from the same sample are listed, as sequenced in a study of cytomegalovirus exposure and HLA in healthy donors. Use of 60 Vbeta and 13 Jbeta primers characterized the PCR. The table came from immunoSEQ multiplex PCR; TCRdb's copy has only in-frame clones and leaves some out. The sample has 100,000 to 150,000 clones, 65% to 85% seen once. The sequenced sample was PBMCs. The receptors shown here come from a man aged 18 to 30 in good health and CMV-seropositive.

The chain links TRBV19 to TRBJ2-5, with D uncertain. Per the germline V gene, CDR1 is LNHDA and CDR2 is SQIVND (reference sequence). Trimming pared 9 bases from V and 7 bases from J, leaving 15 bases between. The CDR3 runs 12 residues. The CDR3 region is CASGTPGGTQYF. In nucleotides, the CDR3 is TGTGCCAGCGGAACCCCTGGCGGGACCCAGTACTTC.

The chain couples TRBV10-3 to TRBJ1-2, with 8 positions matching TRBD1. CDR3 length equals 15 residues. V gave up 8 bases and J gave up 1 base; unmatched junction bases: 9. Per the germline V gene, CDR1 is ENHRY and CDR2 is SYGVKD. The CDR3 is CAIGQGLGDNYGYTF. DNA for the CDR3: TGTGCCATCGGACAGGGCTTGGGGGATAACTATGGCTACACCTTC.

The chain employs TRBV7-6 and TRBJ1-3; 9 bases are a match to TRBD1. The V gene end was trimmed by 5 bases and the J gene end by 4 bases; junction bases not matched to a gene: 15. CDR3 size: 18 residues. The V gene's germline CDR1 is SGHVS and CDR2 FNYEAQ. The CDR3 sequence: CASSPGQGLMRFGNTIYF. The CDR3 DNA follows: TGTGCCAGCAGCCCGGGACAGGGTCTAATGCGGTTCGGAAACACCATATATTTT.

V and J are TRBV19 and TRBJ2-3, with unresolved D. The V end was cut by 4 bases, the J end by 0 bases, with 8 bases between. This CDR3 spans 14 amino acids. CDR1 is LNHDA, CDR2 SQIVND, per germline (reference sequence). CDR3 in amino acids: CASSTDGSTDTQYF. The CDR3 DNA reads TGTGCCAGTAGTACCGACGGGAGCACAGATACGCAGTATTTT.

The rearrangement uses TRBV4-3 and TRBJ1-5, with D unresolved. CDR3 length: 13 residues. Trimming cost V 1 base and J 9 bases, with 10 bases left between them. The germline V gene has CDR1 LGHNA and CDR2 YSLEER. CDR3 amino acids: CASSQARSGPQHF. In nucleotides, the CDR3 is TGCGCCAGCAGCCAAGCTCGTTCGGGGCCCCAGCATTTT.

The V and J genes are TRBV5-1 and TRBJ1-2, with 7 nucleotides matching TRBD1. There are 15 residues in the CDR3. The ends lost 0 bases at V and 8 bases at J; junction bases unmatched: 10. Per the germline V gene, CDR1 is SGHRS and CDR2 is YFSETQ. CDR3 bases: TGCGCCAGCAGCTTGGGAAAAAGAGGGACAGTAGGCTACACCTTC. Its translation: CASSLGKRGTVGYTF.

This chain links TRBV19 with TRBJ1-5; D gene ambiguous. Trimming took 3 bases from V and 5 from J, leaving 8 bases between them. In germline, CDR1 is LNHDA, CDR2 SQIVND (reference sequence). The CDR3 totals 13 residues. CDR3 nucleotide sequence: TGTGCCAGTAGTATTTCAGGTCATCAGCCCCAGCATTTT. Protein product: CASSISGHQPQHF.

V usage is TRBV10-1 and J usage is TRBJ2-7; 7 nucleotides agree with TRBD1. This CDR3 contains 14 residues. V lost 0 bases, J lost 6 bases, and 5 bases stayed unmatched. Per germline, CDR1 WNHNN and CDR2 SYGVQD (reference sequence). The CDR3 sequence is CASSESIGTAEQYF. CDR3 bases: TGCGCCAGCAGTGAGTCGATAGGGACAGCCGAGCAGTACTTC.

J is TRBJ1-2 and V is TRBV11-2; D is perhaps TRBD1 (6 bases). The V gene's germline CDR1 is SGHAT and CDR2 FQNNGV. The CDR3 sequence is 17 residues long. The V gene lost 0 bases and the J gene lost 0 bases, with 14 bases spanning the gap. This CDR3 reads CASSLEAGDRPNYGYTF. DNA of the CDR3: TGTGCCAGCAGCTTAGAGGCAGGGGATCGGCCTAACTATGGCTACACCTTC. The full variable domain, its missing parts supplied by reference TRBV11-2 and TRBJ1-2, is EAGVAQSPRYKIIEKRQSVAFWCNPISGHATLYWYQQILGQGPKLLIQFQNNGVVDDSQLPKDRFSAERLKGVDSTLKIQPAKLEDSAVYLCASSLEAGDRPNYGYTFGSGTRLTVV.

In nucleotides, the CDR3 is TGTGCCAGCAGTGAAACAGGGGGCCTCCAGACCCAGTACTTC. This translates into CASSETGGLQTQYF. The chain joins TRBV2 to TRBJ2-5, with 9 bases lining up with TRBD1. The V gene end was trimmed by 2 bases and the J gene end by 6 bases; junction bases not matched to a gene: 4. Germline lookup yields CDR1 SNHLY and CDR2 FYNNEI. This CDR3 comprises 14 residues.

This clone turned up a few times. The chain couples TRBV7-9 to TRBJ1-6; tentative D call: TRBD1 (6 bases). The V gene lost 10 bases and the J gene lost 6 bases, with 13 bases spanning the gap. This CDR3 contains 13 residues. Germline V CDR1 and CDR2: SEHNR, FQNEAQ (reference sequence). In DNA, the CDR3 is TGTGCCACCGCTACAGGGCCTAATTCACCCCTCCACTTT. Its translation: CATATGPNSPLHF.

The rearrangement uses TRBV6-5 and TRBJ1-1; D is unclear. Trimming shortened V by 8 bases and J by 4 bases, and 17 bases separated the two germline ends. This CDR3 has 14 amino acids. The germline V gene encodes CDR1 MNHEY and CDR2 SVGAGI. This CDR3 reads CASRLHGGSTEAFF. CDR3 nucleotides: TGTGCCAGCCGACTCCATGGTGGTAGCACTGAAGCTTTCTTT.

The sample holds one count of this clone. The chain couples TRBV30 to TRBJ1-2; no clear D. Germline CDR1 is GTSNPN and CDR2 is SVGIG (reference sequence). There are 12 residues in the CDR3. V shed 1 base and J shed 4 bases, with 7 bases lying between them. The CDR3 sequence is CAWSALFYGYTF. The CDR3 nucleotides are TGTGCCTGGAGTGCACTTTTCTATGGCTACACCTTC.

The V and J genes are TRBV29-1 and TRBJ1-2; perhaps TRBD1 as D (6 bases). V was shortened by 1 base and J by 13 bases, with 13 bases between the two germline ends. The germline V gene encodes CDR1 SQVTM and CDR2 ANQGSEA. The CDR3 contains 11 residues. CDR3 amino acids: CSVEAGQSCTF. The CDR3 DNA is TGCAGCGTTGAAGCCGGACAGTCCTGCACCTTC.

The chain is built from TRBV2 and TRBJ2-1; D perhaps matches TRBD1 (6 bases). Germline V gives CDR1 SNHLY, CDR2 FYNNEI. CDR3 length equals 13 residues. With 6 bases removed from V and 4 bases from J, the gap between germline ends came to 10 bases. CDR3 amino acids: CASRGQAYNEQFF. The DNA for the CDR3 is TGTGCCAGCAGGGGACAAGCGTACAATGAGCAGTTCTTC.

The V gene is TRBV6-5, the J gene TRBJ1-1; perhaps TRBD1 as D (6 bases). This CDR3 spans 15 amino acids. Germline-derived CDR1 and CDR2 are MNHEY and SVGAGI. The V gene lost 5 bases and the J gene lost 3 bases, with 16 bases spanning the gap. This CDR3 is CASSQTSGAYTEAFF. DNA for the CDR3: TGTGCCAGCAGTCAGACCTCAGGGGCCTACACTGAAGCTTTCTTT.

The CDR3 here is CASSQELEGTGNTIYF. The CDR3 nucleotides are TGTGCCAGCAGCCAAGAATTGGAGGGAACTGGAAACACCATATATTTT. The chain joins TRBV4-2 to TRBJ1-3; D is unresolved. The germline V gene encodes CDR1 LGHNA and CDR2 YNFKEQ. V was pared by 0 bases and J by 2 bases, with 11 bases between. The CDR3 is 16 residues long.

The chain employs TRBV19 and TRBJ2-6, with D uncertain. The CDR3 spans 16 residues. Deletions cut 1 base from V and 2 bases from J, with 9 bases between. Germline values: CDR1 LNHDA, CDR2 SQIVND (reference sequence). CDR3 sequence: CASSIVSGAGANVLTF. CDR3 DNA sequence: TGTGCCAGTAGTATAGTATCCGGAGCTGGGGCCAACGTCCTGACTTTC.

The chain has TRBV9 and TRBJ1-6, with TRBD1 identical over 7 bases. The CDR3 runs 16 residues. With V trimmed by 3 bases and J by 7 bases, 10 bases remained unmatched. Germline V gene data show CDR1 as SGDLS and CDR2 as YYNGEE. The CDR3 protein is CASSAEGAPLNSPLHF. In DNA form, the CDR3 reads TGTGCCAGCAGCGCTGAGGGGGCCCCTCTCAATTCACCCCTCCACTTT.

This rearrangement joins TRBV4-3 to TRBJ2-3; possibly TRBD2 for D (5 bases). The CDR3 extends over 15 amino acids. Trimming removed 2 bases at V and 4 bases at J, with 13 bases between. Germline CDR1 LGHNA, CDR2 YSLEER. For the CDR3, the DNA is TGCGCCAGCAGCCAAAACAGCACGGGGTCAGATACGCAGTATTTT. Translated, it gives CASSQNSTGSDTQYF.

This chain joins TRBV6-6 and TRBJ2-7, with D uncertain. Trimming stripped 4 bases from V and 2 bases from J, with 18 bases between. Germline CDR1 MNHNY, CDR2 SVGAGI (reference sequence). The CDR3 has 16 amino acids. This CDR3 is CASSSPPLSVTYEQYF. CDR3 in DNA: TGTGCCAGCAGTTCGCCTCCTCTCTCAGTTACCTACGAGCAGTACTTC.

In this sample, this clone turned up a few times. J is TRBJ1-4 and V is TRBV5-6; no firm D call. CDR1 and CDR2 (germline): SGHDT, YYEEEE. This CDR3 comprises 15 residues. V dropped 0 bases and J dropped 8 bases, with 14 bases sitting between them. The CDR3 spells CASSLVGEIDEKLFF. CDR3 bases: TGTGCCAGCAGCTTGGTCGGGGAAATTGACGAAAAACTGTTTTTT.

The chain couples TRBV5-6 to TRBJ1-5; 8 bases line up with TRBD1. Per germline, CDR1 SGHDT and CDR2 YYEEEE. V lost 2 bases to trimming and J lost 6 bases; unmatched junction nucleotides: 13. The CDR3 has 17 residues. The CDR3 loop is CASSLATGGFETQPQHF. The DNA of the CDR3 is TGTGCCAGCAGCTTAGCAACAGGGGGGTTCGAGACTCAGCCCCAGCATTTT.

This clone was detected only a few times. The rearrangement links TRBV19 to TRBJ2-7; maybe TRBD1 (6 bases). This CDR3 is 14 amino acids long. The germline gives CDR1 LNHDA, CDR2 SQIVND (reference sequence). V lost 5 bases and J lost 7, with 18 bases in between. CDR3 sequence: CASSLGNSGEEQYF. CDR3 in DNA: TGTGCCAGTAGTTTGGGGAATTCAGGGGAAGAGCAGTACTTC.

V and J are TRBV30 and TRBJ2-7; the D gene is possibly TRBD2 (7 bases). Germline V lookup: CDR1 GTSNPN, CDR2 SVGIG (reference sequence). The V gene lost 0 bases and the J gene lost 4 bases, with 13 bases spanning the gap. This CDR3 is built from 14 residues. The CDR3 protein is CAWSVGGRFYEQYF. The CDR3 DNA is TGTGCCTGGAGTGTCGGGGGGCGCTTTTACGAGCAGTACTTC.

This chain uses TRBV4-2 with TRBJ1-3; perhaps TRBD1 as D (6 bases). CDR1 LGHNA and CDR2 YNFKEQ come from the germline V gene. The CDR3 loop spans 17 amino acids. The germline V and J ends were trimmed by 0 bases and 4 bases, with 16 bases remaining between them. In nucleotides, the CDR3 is TGTGCCAGCAGCCAAGATATAGGTAGCCAGGGGGGAAACACCATATATTTT. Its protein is CASSQDIGSQGGNTIYF.

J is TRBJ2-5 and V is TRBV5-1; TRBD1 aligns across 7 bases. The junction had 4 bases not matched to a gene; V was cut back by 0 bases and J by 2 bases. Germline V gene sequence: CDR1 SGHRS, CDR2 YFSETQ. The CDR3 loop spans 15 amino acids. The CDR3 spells CASSLGGRGQETQYF. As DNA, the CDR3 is TGCGCCAGCAGCTTGGGGGGCAGGGGGCAAGAGACCCAGTACTTC.